This TCR beta chain was identified in a study of OX40 agonist ivuxolimab in advanced cancers. Study details: Patients received the agonistic anti-OX40 (CD134) antibody ivuxolimab. Therapy given before enrollment (anti-PD-1, anti-PD-L1 or anti-CTLA-4) was allowed, and 40% had some. Dosing consisted of intravenous ivuxolimab at 0.01 to 10 mg/kg every 2 weeks. Patients assigned to dose escalation were diagnosed with hepatocellular carcinoma, melanoma, renal cell or head and neck cancer.

Clones were read by immunoSEQ multiplex PCR, and TCRdb kept only the in-frame ones, dropping some. Among about 63,000 clones, 90% to 95% were seen once, and the ten largest hold roughly 4%. The source is an adult with an advanced solid tumor such as melanoma, head and neck, liver or kidney cancer. Source: CD4+ or CD8+ T cells sorted from blood, taken in a trial of the OX40 agonist ivuxolimab.

CDR3 DNA: TGCGCCAGCAGCCACCCGGAAGTTGGGCCCACCGGCCCGGAGACCCAGTACTTC. It specifies CASSHPEVGPTGPETQYF. The chain combines TRBV4-1 with TRBJ2-5; D remains ambiguous. V lost 3 bases and J lost 5, with 25 bases in between. This CDR3 is 18 amino acids long. Germline V gives CDR1 MGHRA, CDR2 YSYEKL.